Listed here are 5 T cell receptor beta chains from one sample, sequenced in a study of Ad26.COV2.S vaccination and SARS-CoV-2 variants. The sample's treatment: roughly 18 received Ad26.COV2.S at low or high dose, single or two shots; roughly five received placebo; per-sample allocation not given. Day 63 after the first injection of vaccine or placebo was the sampling time. The data were produced by immunoSEQ multiplex PCR, yet TCRdb's version contains in-frame clones alone and is incomplete. Among 350,000 to 500,000 clones listed, more than 75% were seen once. The sample was peripheral blood, taken in a trial of Ad26.COV2.S vaccine versus placebo. The receptor source for this set is a person between 18 and 65 years old who received the Ad26.COV2.S COVID-19 vaccine or a placebo.

The chain couples TRBV6-2 or TRBV6-3 to TRBJ2-3; D possibly matches TRBD1 or TRBD2 (6 bases each). The germline V and J ends were trimmed by 1 base and 0 bases, with 14 bases remaining between them. Germline V gene data show CDR1 as MNHEY and CDR2 as SVGEGT. The CDR3 length is 17 residues. The chain's CDR3 is CASSYFGGRLSTDTQYF. The DNA for the CDR3 is TGTGCCAGCAGTTACTTTGGGGGGCGTCTAAGCACAGATACGCAGTATTTT.

The chain is built from TRBV25-1 and TRBJ1-5; maybe TRBD1 (5 bases). The CDR3 is 14 residues long. Per germline, CDR1 MGHDK and CDR2 SYGVNS. V lost 4 bases to trimming and J lost 1 base, with 8 bases between them. CDR3 sequence: CASSAQASNQPQHF. CDR3 bases: TGTGCCAGCAGTGCACAGGCGAGCAATCAGCCCCAGCATTTT.

The chain recombines TRBV12-3 or TRBV12-4 with TRBJ2-5; D ambiguous. The CDR3 length is 12 residues. Trimming shortened V by 0 bases and J by 7 bases, and 6 bases separated the two germline ends. CDR3 protein: CASSLATATQYF. Here the CDR3 DNA reads TGTGCCAGCAGTTTAGCCACAGCGACCCAGTACTTC.

This clone has a handful of counts. This chain uses TRBV18 with TRBJ1-4; no reliable D call. The CDR3 has 13 amino acids. V gave up 0 bases and J gave up 13 bases, with 12 bases separating them. In germline, CDR1 is KGHSH, CDR2 LQKENI. DNA of the CDR3: TGTGCCAGCTCACCACCTTCGGTCGCGGGACTGTTTTTT. As protein: CASSPPSVAGLFF.

The V and J genes are TRBV19 and TRBJ1-4; D remains ambiguous. V gave up 2 bases and J gave up 0 bases, with 7 bases separating them. This CDR3 comprises 15 residues. Germline V gives CDR1 LNHDA, CDR2 SQIVND (reference sequence). CDR3 in amino acids: CASSISAATNEKLFF. CDR3 nucleotide sequence: TGTGCCAGTAGTATATCGGCTGCAACTAATGAAAAACTGTTTTTT.